This T cell receptor (beta chain) is drawn from a study of shared T cell receptors in the human thymus. Some clones are missing from TCRdb's copy, which holds only in-frame ones; the method was immunoSEQ multiplex PCR. The sample records around 340,000 clones, around 93% being singletons. Specimen: thymocytes. The receptor's source is a human donor.

The CDR3 loop reads CASSLTGDCTEAFF. Here the CDR3 DNA reads TGTGCCAGCAGTTTGACAGGGGATTGCACTGAAGCTTTCTTT. V gene TRBV28 combines with J gene TRBJ1-1; 8 bases are shared with TRBD1. This CDR3 spans 14 amino acids. The junction had 4 bases not matched to a gene; V was cut back by 3 bases and J by 4 bases. Germline CDR1 reads MDHEN; CDR2 reads SYDVKM. The full variable domain, in which reference TRBV28 and TRBJ1-1 provide the parts outside the CDR3, is DVKVTQSSRYLVKRTGEKVFLECVQDMDHENMFWYRQDPGLGLRLIYFSYDVKMKEKGDIPEGYSVSREKKERFSLILESASTNQTSMYLCASSLTGDCTEAFFGQGTRLTVV.